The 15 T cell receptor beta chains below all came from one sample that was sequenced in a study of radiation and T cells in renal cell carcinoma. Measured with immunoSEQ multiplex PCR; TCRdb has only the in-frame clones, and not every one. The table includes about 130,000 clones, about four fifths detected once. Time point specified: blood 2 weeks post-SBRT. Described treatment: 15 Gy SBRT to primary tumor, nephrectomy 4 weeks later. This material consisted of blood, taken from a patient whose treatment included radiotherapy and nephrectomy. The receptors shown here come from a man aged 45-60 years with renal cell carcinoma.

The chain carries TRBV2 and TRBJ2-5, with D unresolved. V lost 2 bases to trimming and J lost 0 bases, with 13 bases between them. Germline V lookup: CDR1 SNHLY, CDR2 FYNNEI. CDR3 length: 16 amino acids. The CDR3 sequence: CASSETPPEDQETQYF. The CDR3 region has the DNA TGTGCCAGCAGTGAAACCCCCCCAGAGGACCAAGAGACCCAGTACTTC.

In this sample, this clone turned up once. The CDR3 sequence: CASSPGVGGRYEQYF. The DNA of the CDR3 is TGTGCCAGCTCACCAGGGGTGGGAGGGCGCTACGAGCAGTACTTC. The gene calls are TRBV18 and TRBJ2-7; 7 bases map to TRBD2. Trimming removed 2 bases from V and 3 bases from J; junction bases left unmatched: 7. Germline loops: CDR1 KGHSH, CDR2 LQKENI. The length of the CDR3 is 15 residues.

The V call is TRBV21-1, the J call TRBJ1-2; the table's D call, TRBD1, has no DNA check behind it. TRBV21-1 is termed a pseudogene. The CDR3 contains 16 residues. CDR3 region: CASSKDPYRANYGYTF. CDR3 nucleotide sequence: TGTGCCAGCAGCAAAGATCCGTACAGGGCTAACTATGGCTACACCTTC.

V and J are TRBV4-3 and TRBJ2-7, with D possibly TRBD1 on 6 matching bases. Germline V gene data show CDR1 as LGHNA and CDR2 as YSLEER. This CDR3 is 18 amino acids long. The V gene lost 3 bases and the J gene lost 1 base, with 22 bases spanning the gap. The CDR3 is CASSQNGQSPSSSYEQYF. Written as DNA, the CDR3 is TGCGCCAGCAGCCAGAACGGACAGTCCCCTAGTAGTTCCTACGAGCAGTACTTC.

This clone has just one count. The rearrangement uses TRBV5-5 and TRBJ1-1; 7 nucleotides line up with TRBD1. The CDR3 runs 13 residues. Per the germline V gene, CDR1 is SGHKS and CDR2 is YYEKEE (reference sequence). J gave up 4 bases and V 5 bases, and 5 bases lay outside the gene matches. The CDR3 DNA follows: TGTGCCAGCAGGTCGACAGGGTCCACTGAAGCTTTCTTT. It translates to CASRSTGSTEAFF.

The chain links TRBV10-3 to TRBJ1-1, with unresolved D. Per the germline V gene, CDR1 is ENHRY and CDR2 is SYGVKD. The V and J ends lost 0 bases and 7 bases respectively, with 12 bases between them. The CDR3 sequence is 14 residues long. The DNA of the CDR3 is TGTGCCATCAGTGAGTCGACCTCAGTCGTTGAAGCTTTCTTT. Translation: CAISESTSVVEAFF.

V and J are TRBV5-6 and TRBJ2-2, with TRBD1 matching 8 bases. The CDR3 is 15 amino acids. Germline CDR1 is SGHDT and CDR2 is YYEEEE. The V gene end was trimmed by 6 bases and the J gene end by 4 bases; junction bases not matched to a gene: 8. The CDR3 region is CASKGRTGPTGELFF. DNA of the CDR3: TGTGCCAGCAAAGGAAGGACAGGGCCCACCGGGGAGCTGTTTTTT.

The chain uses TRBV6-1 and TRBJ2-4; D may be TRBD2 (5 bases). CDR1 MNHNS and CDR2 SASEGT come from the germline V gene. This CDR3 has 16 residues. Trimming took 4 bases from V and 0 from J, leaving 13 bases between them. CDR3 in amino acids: CASSARTPLAKNIQYF. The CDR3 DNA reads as TGTGCCAGCAGTGCACGGACTCCTCTAGCCAAAAACATTCAGTACTTC.

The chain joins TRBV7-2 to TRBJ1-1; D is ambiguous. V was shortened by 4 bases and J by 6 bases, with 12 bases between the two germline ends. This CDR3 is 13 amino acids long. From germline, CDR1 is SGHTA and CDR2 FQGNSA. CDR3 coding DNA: TGTGCCAGCAGCTCTACCAGGTCCCCTGAAGCTTTCTTT. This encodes CASSSTRSPEAFF.

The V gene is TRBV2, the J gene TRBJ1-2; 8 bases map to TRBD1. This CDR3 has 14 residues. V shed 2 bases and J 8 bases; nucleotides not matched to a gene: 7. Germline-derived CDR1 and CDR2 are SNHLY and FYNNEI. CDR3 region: CASSETGGSGGYTF. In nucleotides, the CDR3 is TGTGCCAGCAGTGAAACAGGGGGGTCTGGAGGCTACACCTTC.

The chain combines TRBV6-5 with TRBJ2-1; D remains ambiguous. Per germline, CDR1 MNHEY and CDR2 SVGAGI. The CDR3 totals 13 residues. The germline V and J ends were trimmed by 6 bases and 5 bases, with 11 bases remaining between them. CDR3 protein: CASRGQNNNEQFF. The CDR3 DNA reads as TGTGCCAGCAGAGGGCAGAATAACAATGAGCAGTTCTTC.

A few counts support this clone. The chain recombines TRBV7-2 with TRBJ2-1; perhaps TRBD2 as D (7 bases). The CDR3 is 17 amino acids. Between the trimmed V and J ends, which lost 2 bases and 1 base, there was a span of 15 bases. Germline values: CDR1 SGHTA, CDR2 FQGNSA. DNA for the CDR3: TGTGCCAGCAGCTTATATCCCCGGGGGGCTTCCTACAATGAGCAGTTCTTC. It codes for CASSLYPRGASYNEQFF.

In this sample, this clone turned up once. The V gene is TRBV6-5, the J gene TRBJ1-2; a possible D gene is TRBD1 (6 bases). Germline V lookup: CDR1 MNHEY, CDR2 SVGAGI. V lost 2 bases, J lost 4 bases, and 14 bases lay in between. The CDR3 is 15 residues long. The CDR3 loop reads CASSYDRSGVYGYTF. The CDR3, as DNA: TGTGCCAGCAGTTACGACAGGAGCGGGGTCTATGGCTACACCTTC.

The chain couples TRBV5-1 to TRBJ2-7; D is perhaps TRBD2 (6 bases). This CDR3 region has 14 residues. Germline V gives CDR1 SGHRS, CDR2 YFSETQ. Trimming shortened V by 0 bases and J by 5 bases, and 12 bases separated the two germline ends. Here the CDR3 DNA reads TGCGCCAGCAGCTTGGCGGGACTTTACGACGAGCAGTACTTC. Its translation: CASSLAGLYDEQYF.

CDR3: CASSPIQGSTGANVLTF. The CDR3 DNA reads TGTGCCAGCTCACCAATCCAGGGATCAACTGGGGCCAACGTCCTGACTTTC. The chain couples TRBV18 to TRBJ2-6, with a tentative D call TRBD1 (5 bases). The CDR3 runs 17 residues. Germline values: CDR1 KGHSH, CDR2 LQKENI. The ends were cut back, 2 bases at V and 2 bases at J, with 13 bases in the middle. The full variable domain, rest sourced from reference TRBV18 and TRBJ2-6, is NAGVMQNPRHLVRRRGQEARLRCSPMKGHSHVYWYRQLPEEGLKFMVYLQKENIIDESGMPKERFSAEFPKEGPSILRIQQVVRGDSAAYFCASSPIQGSTGANVLTFGAGSRLTVL.